This TCR beta chain comes out of a study of neurological immune-mediated disorders. Germline CDR1 is MNHEY and CDR2 is SMNVEV (reference sequence). The trim removed 2 bases at V and 1 base at J, leaving 4 bases unmatched. This CDR3 is 15 amino acids long. TCRdb analysed the 5' RACE reads with MiXCR anew, one entry per CDR3 protein. This sample carries 130,000 or so distinct CDR3 sequences, roughly 3.1% of them seen once, and the ten largest clones take about 1.2%. This clonotype was counted many times. Sequencing was done on a sample of PBMCs. This sequence was found in a woman younger than 45 with multiple sclerosis. The chain recombines TRBV27 with TRBJ1-2; TRBD1 agrees at 7 bases. The CDR3 nucleotides read TGTGCCAGCAGTTTACACAGGGGATTTAACTATGGCTACACCTTC. It yields the protein CASSLHRGFNYGYTF.